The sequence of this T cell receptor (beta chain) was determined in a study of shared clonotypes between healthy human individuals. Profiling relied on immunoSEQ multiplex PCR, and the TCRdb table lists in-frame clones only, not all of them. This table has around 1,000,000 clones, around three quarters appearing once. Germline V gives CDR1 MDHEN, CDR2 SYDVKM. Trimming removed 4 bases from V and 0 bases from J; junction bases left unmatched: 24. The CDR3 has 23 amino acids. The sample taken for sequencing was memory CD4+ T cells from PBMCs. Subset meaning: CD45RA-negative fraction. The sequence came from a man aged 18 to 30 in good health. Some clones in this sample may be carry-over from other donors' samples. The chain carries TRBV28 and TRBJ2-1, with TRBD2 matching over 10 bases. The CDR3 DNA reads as TGTGCCAGCAGTTCACCAAGCCGGGGGTGGGGAAGATCTAGCGGGAGCTCCTACAATGAGCAGTTCTTC. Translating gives CASSSPSRGWGRSSGSSYNEQFF.